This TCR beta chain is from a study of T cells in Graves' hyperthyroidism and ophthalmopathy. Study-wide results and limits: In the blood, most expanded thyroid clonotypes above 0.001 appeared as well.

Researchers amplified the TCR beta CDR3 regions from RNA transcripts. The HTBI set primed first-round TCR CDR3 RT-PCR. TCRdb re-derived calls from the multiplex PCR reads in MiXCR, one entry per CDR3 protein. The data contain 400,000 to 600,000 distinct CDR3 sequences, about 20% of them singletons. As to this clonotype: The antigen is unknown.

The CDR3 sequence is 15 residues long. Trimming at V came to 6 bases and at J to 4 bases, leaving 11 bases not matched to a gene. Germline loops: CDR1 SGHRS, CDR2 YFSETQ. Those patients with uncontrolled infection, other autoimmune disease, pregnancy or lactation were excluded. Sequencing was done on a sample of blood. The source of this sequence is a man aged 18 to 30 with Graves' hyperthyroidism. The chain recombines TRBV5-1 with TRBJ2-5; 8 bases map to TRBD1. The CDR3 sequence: CASTVAGQESETQYF. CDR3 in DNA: TGCGCCAGCACAGTTGCGGGACAGGAATCAGAGACCCAGTACTTC.